These T cell receptor beta chains were read from a single sample in a study of cytomegalovirus exposure and HLA in healthy donors. Generated by immunoSEQ multiplex PCR, the TCRdb table keeps only in-frame clones and is missing some. This sample contains tens of thousands of clones. The sequenced sample was PBMCs. The origin of the receptors is a female donor in good health and CMV-seropositive. CDR3s include the opening cysteine and the closing phenylalanine or tryptophan. The D gene is left open where the match is weak.

v_call: TRBV18; j_call: TRBJ2-7; d_call: -; cdr3_aa: CASSPGGVVDEQYF; cdr3_nt: TGTGCCAGCTCACCAGGAGGGGTAGTGGACGAGCAGTACTTC
v_call: TRBV6-5; j_call: TRBJ2-5; d_call: TRBD2; cdr3_aa: CASRRLAGSGETQYF; cdr3_nt: TGTGCCAGCAGAAGACTAGCGGGAAGTGGAGAGACCCAGTACTTC
v_call: TRBV19; j_call: TRBJ2-3; d_call: -; cdr3_aa: CASSLRESGDTQYF; cdr3_nt: TGTGCCAGTAGTCTACGGGAGTCGGGAGATACGCAGTATTTT
v_call: TRBV7-2; j_call: TRBJ2-4; d_call: -; cdr3_aa: CASSLQGRAKNIQYF; cdr3_nt: TGTGCCAGCAGCTTACAGGGGCGGGCCAAAAACATTCAGTACTTC
v_call: TRBV18; j_call: TRBJ1-1; d_call: TRBD1; cdr3_aa: CASSPRQGRKDTEAFF; cdr3_nt: TGTGCCAGCTCACCTCGACAGGGGCGGAAGGACACTGAAGCTTTCTTT
v_call: TRBV6-1; j_call: TRBJ2-1; d_call: -; cdr3_aa: CASSAQAGSVYNEQFF; cdr3_nt: TGTGCCAGCAGTGCCCAGGCAGGGTCAGTTTACAATGAGCAGTTCTTC
v_call: TRBV18; j_call: TRBJ2-7; d_call: TRBD1; cdr3_aa: CASSPRDSHF; cdr3_nt: TGTGCCAGCTCACCACGGGACAGCCACTTC
v_call: TRBV18; j_call: TRBJ2-7; d_call: TRBD1; cdr3_aa: CASSPGQGARNEQYF; cdr3_nt: TGTGCCAGCTCACCGGGACAGGGGGCGCGGAACGAGCAGTACTTC
v_call: TRBV7-2; j_call: TRBJ1-5; d_call: -; cdr3_aa: CASSQMPSNQPQHF; cdr3_nt: TGTGCCAGCAGCCAGATGCCTAGCAATCAGCCCCAGCATTTT
v_call: TRBV7-2; j_call: TRBJ2-7; d_call: TRBD2; cdr3_aa: CASSEGLAGSYEQYF; cdr3_nt: TGTGCCAGCAGCGAGGGACTAGCGGGATCCTACGAGCAGTACTTC
v_call: TRBV5-1; j_call: TRBJ1-2; d_call: -; cdr3_aa: CASSSLPSNYGYTF; cdr3_nt: TGCGCCAGCAGCTCACTTCCCTCTAACTATGGCTACACCTTC
v_call: TRBV5-6; j_call: TRBJ1-4; d_call: TRBD1; cdr3_aa: CASSRVGTDNEKLFF; cdr3_nt: TGTGCCAGCAGCCGAGTTGGGACAGATAATGAAAAACTGTTTTTT
v_call: TRBV7-9; j_call: TRBJ1-1; d_call: -; cdr3_aa: CASSLGGDEAFF; cdr3_nt: TGTGCCAGCAGCTTAGGGGGCGATGAAGCTTTCTTT
v_call: TRBV5-4; j_call: TRBJ2-7; d_call: -; cdr3_aa: CASSNLDSSLYEQYF; cdr3_nt: TGTGCCAGCAGCAACCTCGACAGTTCGCTTTACGAGCAGTACTTC
v_call: TRBV7-9; j_call: TRBJ2-7; d_call: -; cdr3_aa: CASSLGGTSSYEQYF; cdr3_nt: TGTGCCAGCAGCCTGGGAGGAACGAGCTCCTACGAGCAGTACTTC
v_call: TRBV6-5; j_call: TRBJ1-4; d_call: -; cdr3_aa: CASSYSDARGNEKLFF; cdr3_nt: TGTGCCAGCAGTTACTCCGACGCCCGAGGAAATGAAAAACTGTTTTTT
v_call: TRBV5-1; j_call: TRBJ2-7; d_call: TRBD1; cdr3_aa: CASSIRQGFDEQYF; cdr3_nt: TGCGCCAGCAGCATCCGACAGGGGTTCGACGAGCAGTACTTC
v_call: TRBV6-4; j_call: TRBJ2-1; d_call: TRBD1; cdr3_aa: CASSLDRGDEQFF; cdr3_nt: TGTGCCAGCAGTTTAGACAGGGGTGATGAGCAGTTCTTC
v_call: TRBV6-5; j_call: TRBJ1-1; d_call: -; cdr3_aa: CASFTESSAEAFF; cdr3_nt: TGTGCCAGCTTTACAGAATCATCGGCTGAAGCTTTCTTT
v_call: TRBV28; j_call: TRBJ2-7; d_call: TRBD1; cdr3_aa: CASSLYQGAYEQYF; cdr3_nt: TGTGCCAGCAGTTTATATCAGGGGGCATACGAGCAGTACTTC
v_call: TRBV7-9; j_call: TRBJ2-7; d_call: TRBD2; cdr3_aa: CASSLRKNGEGRTYEQYF; cdr3_nt: TGTGCCAGCAGCTTAAGGAAGAATGGGGAGGGCCGGACCTACGAGCAGTACTTC
v_call: TRBV7-7; j_call: TRBJ2-2; d_call: TRBD1; cdr3_aa: CASSRSGTVNTGELFF; cdr3_nt: TGTGCTAGCAGCCGCTCCGGGACAGTGAACACCGGGGAGCTGTTTTTT
v_call: TRBV2; j_call: TRBJ1-4; d_call: -; cdr3_aa: CASRKDSEKLFF; cdr3_nt: TGTGCCAGCAGAAAAGACAGCGAAAAACTGTTTTTT
v_call: TRBV28; j_call: TRBJ2-2; d_call: TRBD1; cdr3_aa: CASSPGTGVEAAGELFF; cdr3_nt: TGTGCCAGCAGTCCCGGGACAGGGGTTGAGGCCGCCGGGGAGCTGTTTTTT
v_call: TRBV9; j_call: TRBJ2-3; d_call: -; cdr3_aa: CASSVSSASAQYF; cdr3_nt: TGTGCCAGCAGCGTCAGTTCGGCTAGCGCGCAGTATTTT
v_call: TRBV10-3; j_call: TRBJ2-1; d_call: TRBD2; cdr3_aa: CAIGRLGGENEQFF; cdr3_nt: TGTGCCATCGGACGCTTGGGGGGGGAGAATGAGCAGTTCTTC
v_call: TRBV4-3; j_call: TRBJ1-1; d_call: -; cdr3_aa: CASSPRVLDTEAFF; cdr3_nt: TGCGCCAGCAGCCCAAGAGTATTAGACACTGAAGCTTTCTTT
v_call: TRBV27; j_call: TRBJ2-2; d_call: -; cdr3_aa: CASSFQGIETGELFF; cdr3_nt: TGTGCCAGCAGTTTTCAGGGAATTGAGACCGGGGAGCTGTTTTTT
v_call: TRBV6-5; j_call: TRBJ2-3; d_call: TRBD1; cdr3_aa: CASSRGWDSRQYF; cdr3_nt: TGTGCCAGCAGTAGAGGTTGGGACAGTCGACAGTATTTT
v_call: TRBV6-5; j_call: TRBJ1-3; d_call: TRBD1; cdr3_aa: CASSYNGQGAGNTIYF; cdr3_nt: TGTGCCAGCAGTTACAACGGACAGGGGGCTGGAAACACCATATATTTT
v_call: TRBV28; j_call: TRBJ1-3; d_call: -; cdr3_aa: CASSFGGASGNTIYF; cdr3_nt: TGTGCCAGCAGTTTTGGGGGGGCTTCTGGAAACACCATATATTTT
v_call: TRBV5-1; j_call: TRBJ1-6; d_call: TRBD1; cdr3_aa: CASSLTGALGSPLHF; cdr3_nt: TGCGCCAGCAGCTTGACAGGGGCCTTAGGTTCACCCCTCCACTTT
v_call: TRBV7-9; j_call: TRBJ2-7; d_call: TRBD2; cdr3_aa: CASSLWTSISYEQYF; cdr3_nt: TGTGCCAGCAGCTTGTGGACTAGCATCTCCTACGAGCAGTACTTC
v_call: TRBV7-9; j_call: TRBJ1-1; d_call: -; cdr3_aa: CASSLDSGNTEAFF; cdr3_nt: TGTGCCAGCAGCTTAGACTCGGGGAACACTGAAGCTTTCTTT
v_call: TRBV5-5; j_call: TRBJ1-2; d_call: TRBD1; cdr3_aa: CASNQITGGARYTF; cdr3_nt: TGTGCCAGCAACCAAATCACAGGGGGGGCCCGCTACACCTTC
v_call: TRBV7-9; j_call: TRBJ2-7; d_call: TRBD1; cdr3_aa: CASSPPTGESYEQYF; cdr3_nt: TGTGCCAGCAGCCCACCGACAGGGGAATCTTACGAGCAGTACTTC
v_call: TRBV7-2; j_call: TRBJ1-1; d_call: -; cdr3_aa: CASSLALSVNTEAFF; cdr3_nt: TGTGCCAGCAGCTTAGCGTTGTCGGTGAACACTGAAGCTTTCTTT
v_call: TRBV5-1; j_call: TRBJ2-7; d_call: TRBD1; cdr3_aa: CASSLMGQGATNSYEQYF; cdr3_nt: TGCGCCAGCAGCTTGATGGGACAGGGGGCAACTAACTCCTACGAGCAGTACTTC
v_call: TRBV6-5; j_call: TRBJ2-3; d_call: -; cdr3_aa: CASSYRGDTQYF; cdr3_nt: TGTGCCAGCAGTTACCGAGGAGATACGCAGTATTTT
v_call: TRBV19; j_call: TRBJ2-3; d_call: -; cdr3_aa: CASSRLEITDTQYF; cdr3_nt: TGTGCCAGTAGTCGCCTGGAGATCACAGATACGCAGTATTTT
v_call: TRBV6-1; j_call: TRBJ1-2; d_call: -; cdr3_aa: CASTSGVYSYGYTF; cdr3_nt: TGTGCCAGCACCTCAGGGGTCTACAGCTATGGCTACACCTTC
v_call: TRBV4-1; j_call: TRBJ2-7; d_call: TRBD2; cdr3_aa: CASSPHGRAGDYEQYF; cdr3_nt: TGCGCCAGCAGCCCCCACGGTCGCGCGGGAGACTACGAGCAGTACTTC
v_call: TRBV6-5; j_call: TRBJ2-6; d_call: -; cdr3_aa: CASSLIRSPGANVLTF; cdr3_nt: TGTGCCAGCAGTTTAATCAGGTCCCCTGGGGCCAACGTCCTGACTTTC
v_call: TRBV28; j_call: TRBJ2-7; d_call: TRBD2; cdr3_aa: CASIGQHSGTSGYEQYF; cdr3_nt: TGTGCCAGCATCGGCCAACATTCCGGGACTAGCGGCTACGAGCAGTACTTC
v_call: TRBV28; j_call: TRBJ2-7; d_call: -; cdr3_aa: CASNGTPTYEQYF; cdr3_nt: TGTGCCAGCAACGGGACACCTACCTACGAGCAGTACTTC
v_call: TRBV6-6; j_call: TRBJ2-7; d_call: TRBD1; cdr3_aa: CASRSRQGAYEQYF; cdr3_nt: TGTGCCAGCAGGTCGAGACAGGGCGCCTACGAGCAGTACTTC
v_call: TRBV7-9; j_call: TRBJ1-1; d_call: TRBD1; cdr3_aa: CASSPPGQGRTFF; cdr3_nt: TGTGCCAGCAGCCCCCCCGGACAGGGGCGAACTTTCTTT
v_call: TRBV6-1; j_call: TRBJ2-7; d_call: -; cdr3_aa: CATETSYEQYF; cdr3_nt: TGTGCCACCGAGACTAGCTACGAGCAGTACTTC
v_call: TRBV29-1; j_call: TRBJ2-2; d_call: TRBD2; cdr3_aa: CSVEDSGTSPGELFF; cdr3_nt: TGCAGCGTTGAAGATAGTGGGACTAGCCCCGGGGAGCTGTTTTTT
v_call: TRBV7-9; j_call: TRBJ1-2; d_call: TRBD1; cdr3_aa: CASSLGTGGAGYGYTF; cdr3_nt: TGTGCCAGCAGCTTAGGGACAGGGGGCGCCGGCTATGGCTACACCTTC
v_call: TRBV19; j_call: TRBJ2-1; d_call: TRBD1; cdr3_aa: CASSTDRYNEQFF; cdr3_nt: TGTGCCAGTAGTACGGACAGGTACAATGAGCAGTTCTTC
v_call: TRBV5-1; j_call: TRBJ2-3; d_call: TRBD2; cdr3_aa: CASSLGLGGAADTQYF; cdr3_nt: TGCGCCAGCAGCTTGGGCCTCGGGGGGGCGGCTGATACGCAGTATTTT
v_call: TRBV4-1; j_call: TRBJ1-5; d_call: TRBD1; cdr3_aa: CASSQGGTGGNQPQHF; cdr3_nt: TGCGCCAGCAGCCAAGGGGGGACAGGTGGAAATCAGCCCCAGCATTTT
v_call: TRBV29-1; j_call: TRBJ2-5; d_call: -; cdr3_aa: CSGLVTQETQYF; cdr3_nt: TGCAGCGGACTGGTTACCCAAGAGACCCAGTACTTC